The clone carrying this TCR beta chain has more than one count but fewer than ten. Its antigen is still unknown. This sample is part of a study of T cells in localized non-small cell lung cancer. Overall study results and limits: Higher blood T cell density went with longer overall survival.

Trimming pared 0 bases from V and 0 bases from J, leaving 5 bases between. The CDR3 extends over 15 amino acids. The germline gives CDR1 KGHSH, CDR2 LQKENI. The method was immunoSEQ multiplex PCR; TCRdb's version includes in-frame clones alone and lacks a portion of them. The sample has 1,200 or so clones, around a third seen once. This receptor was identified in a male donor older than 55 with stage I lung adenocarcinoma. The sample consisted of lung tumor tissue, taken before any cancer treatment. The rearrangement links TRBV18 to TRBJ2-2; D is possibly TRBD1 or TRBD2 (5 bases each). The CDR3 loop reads CASSPPGANTGELFF. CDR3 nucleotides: TGTGCCAGCTCACCACCGGGGGCGAACACCGGGGAGCTGTTTTTT.